Shown below are 29 T cell receptor beta chains from a single sample sequenced in a study of T cells in Graves' hyperthyroidism and ophthalmopathy. Researchers amplified the TCR beta CDR3 regions from RNA transcripts. A set of HTBI primers served as the primers for a first-round RT-PCR of the TCR CDR3. TCRdb itself ran the multiplex PCR reads through MiXCR, one entry per CDR3 protein. The top ten hold around a third of the sample, which has 250,000 to 350,000 distinct CDR3 sequences, roughly 15% seen once. The sample comprised blood. Receptor source: a young man with Graves' hyperthyroidism.

CDR3: CSADAFHYGYTF. The CDR3 DNA is TGCAGCGCCGATGCGTTCCACTATGGCTACACCTTC. The V gene is TRBV29-1, the J gene TRBJ1-2, with D hard to call. There are 12 residues in the CDR3. Trimming took 7 bases from V and 3 from J, leaving 12 bases between them. Germline V gene data show CDR1 as SQVTM and CDR2 as ANQGSEA.

This chain uses TRBV5-1 with TRBJ2-2; 8 nucleotides agree with TRBD2. The germline V gene encodes CDR1 SGHRS and CDR2 YFSETQ. The CDR3 covers 15 residues. V was pared by 7 bases and J by 3 bases, with 8 bases of the junction left unmatched. CDR3 DNA sequence: TGCGCCAGCGGCCCCGGACTAGCCTACACCGGGGAGCTGTTTTTT. Translated: CASGPGLAYTGELFF.

This clonotype has a handful of counts. This chain joins TRBV11-2 and TRBJ1-1; no definite D call. The CDR3 length is 15 residues. Trimming pared 8 bases from V and 1 base from J, leaving 17 bases between. The germline V gene has CDR1 SGHAT and CDR2 FQNNGV. For the CDR3, the DNA is TGTGCCAGCGGCCAACGAGTTGCGGGGAACACTGAAGCTTTCTTT. Amino acids: CASGQRVAGNTEAFF.

The chain recombines TRBV20-1 with TRBJ2-3; D is ambiguous. This CDR3 spans 15 amino acids. Germline V lookup: CDR1 DFQATT, CDR2 SNEGSKA (reference sequence). Trimming removed 3 bases at V and 5 bases at J, with 18 bases between. CDR3 region: CSASPPKAFIDTQYF. The CDR3 nucleotides read TGCAGTGCTAGCCCCCCCAAGGCCTTTATAGATACGCAGTATTTT.

The table lists this clonotype with a few counts. The V gene is TRBV28, the J gene TRBJ2-1; D might be TRBD1 (6 bases). Trimming took off 5 bases at V and 0 bases at J, with 14 bases between the two ends. CDR3 length equals 16 residues. Germline V gene sequence: CDR1 MDHEN, CDR2 SYDVKM. The CDR3 is CASSRGHSSSYNEQFF. Written as DNA, the CDR3 is TGTGCCAGCAGTCGGGGACATTCGAGCTCCTACAATGAGCAGTTCTTC.

This clonotype has a handful of counts. This chain joins TRBV20-1 and TRBJ2-7, with 12 nucleotides matching TRBD2. Germline V CDR1 and CDR2: DFQATT, SNEGSKA (reference sequence). The CDR3 totals 14 residues. The junction had 5 bases not matched to a gene; V was cut back by 5 bases and J by 3 bases. The CDR3 bases are TGCAGTGCTCACCTAGCGGGAGGGGGCTACGAGCAGTACTTC. The encoded protein is CSAHLAGGGYEQYF.

This sequence joins TRBV2 and TRBJ1-2, with TRBD1 matching 10 bases. Germline lookup yields CDR1 SNHLY and CDR2 FYNNEI. The CDR3 is 13 residues long. V shed 5 bases and J 8 bases; nucleotides not matched to a gene: 5. The CDR3, as DNA: TGTGCCAGCAGTTCGGACAGGGGGGTAGGCTACACCTTC. Residues: CASSSDRGVGYTF.

This clonotype was observed a few times. The CDR3 sequence: CASSPREGARVAFF. DNA for the CDR3: TGTGCCAGCAGTCCCCGCGAGGGGGCTCGGGTGGCTTTCTTT. The J gene is TRBJ1-1, the V gene TRBV2, with 7 bases lining up with TRBD1. V was pared by 5 bases and J by 11 bases, with 14 bases of the junction left unmatched. Germline V CDR1 and CDR2: SNHLY, FYNNEI. The CDR3 consists of 14 residues.

A few counts support this clonotype. This chain connects TRBV29-1 to TRBJ1-2; 9 positions agree with TRBD1. The CDR3 has 12 amino acids. Germline lookup yields CDR1 SQVTM and CDR2 ANQGSEA. J lost 6 bases, V lost 6 bases, and 5 bases had no gene match. The CDR3 region is CSVTRDRDGYTF. The DNA for the CDR3 is TGCAGCGTAACCAGGGACAGGGATGGCTACACCTTC.

The rearrangement links TRBV29-1 to TRBJ2-3; D remains ambiguous. V dropped 4 bases and J dropped 0 bases, with 11 bases sitting between them. The CDR3 runs 14 residues. Germline V gene sequence: CDR1 SQVTM, CDR2 ANQGSEA. The CDR3 protein is CSVAGTSSTDTQYF. The CDR3 DNA follows: TGCAGCGTTGCAGGAACTTCTAGCACAGATACGCAGTATTTT.

The table lists this clonotype with many counts. V is TRBV12-3 or TRBV12-4 and J is TRBJ1-2; 7 bases are shared with TRBD1. The CDR3 loop spans 14 amino acids. The V segment lost 7 bases and the J segment 5 bases; nucleotides outside the gene matches: 10. CDR3 amino acids: CASNAGTVPYGYTF. The DNA of the CDR3 is TGTGCCAGCAACGCCGGGACAGTGCCATATGGCTACACCTTC.

In this sample, this clonotype turned up a few times. The chain recombines TRBV6-1 with TRBJ2-7; TRBD2 aligns across 16 bases. V lost 6 bases to trimming and J lost 0 bases; unmatched junction nucleotides: 5. This CDR3 is built from 17 residues. CDR1 is MNHNS, CDR2 SASEGT, per germline. The CDR3 DNA is TGTGCCAGCAGCCCCGGGACTAGCGGGAGGGGCTCCTACGAGCAGTACTTC. It specifies CASSPGTSGRGSYEQYF.

The gene calls are TRBV10-2 and TRBJ1-1; D is undetermined. The V gene lost 4 bases and the J gene lost 0 bases, with 9 bases spanning the gap. CDR3 length equals 14 residues. The germline CDR1 and CDR2 sequences are WSHSY and SAAADI. The CDR3 loop is CASSAWDMNTEAFF. The CDR3 bases are TGCGCCAGCAGTGCGTGGGATATGAACACTGAAGCTTTCTTT.

Details on this clonotype: A read error may be the cause here, since a much bigger clone is one base away. The V call is TRBV18, the J call TRBJ2-7; D tentatively fits TRBD1 or TRBD2 (5 bases each). This CDR3 region has 15 residues. The germline gives CDR1 KGHSH, CDR2 LQKENI. Trimming shortened V by 6 bases and J by 5 bases, and 20 bases separated the two germline ends. The CDR3 protein is CASSPRDGAPHEQYF. DNA of the CDR3: TGTGCCAGCTCGCCCCGGGACGGAGCACCCCACGAGCAGTACTTC.

Concerning this clonotype: A much more abundant neighbour one base away suggests this may be a read error. The chain links TRBV7-2 to TRBJ2-5; D could derive from TRBD1 or TRBD2 (7 bases each). The CDR3 extends over 14 amino acids. The germline gives CDR1 SGHTA, CDR2 FQGNSA. The CDR3 DNA reads as TGTGTCAGCAGCTCCCAGGGGGGGATGGAGACCCAGTACTTC. Protein sequence: CVSSSQGGMETQYF.

At least ten counts were recorded for this clonotype. J is TRBJ1-2 and V is TRBV30, with 8 bases aligning to TRBD1. The CDR3 is 15 residues long. Germline loops: CDR1 GTSNPN, CDR2 SVGIG (reference sequence). J was trimmed by 4 bases and V by 3 bases; bases with no gene match: 10. The CDR3 loop reads CAWSSWDRKSYGYTF. The DNA of the CDR3 is TGTGCCTGGAGCAGTTGGGACAGGAAAAGCTATGGCTACACCTTC.

This clonotype was observed a few times. The genes are TRBV7-9 and TRBJ2-2, with D unresolved. The CDR3 runs 16 residues. Trimming shortened V by 4 bases and J by 0 bases, and 12 bases separated the two germline ends. Per germline, CDR1 SEHNR and CDR2 FQNEAQ (reference sequence). The CDR3, as DNA: TGTGCCAGCAGCTGGGATGGGTCAACGAACACCGGGGAGCTGTTTTTT. The encoded protein is CASSWDGSTNTGELFF.

J is TRBJ2-7 and V is TRBV19; 11 bases match TRBD1. The CDR3 covers 14 residues. V gave up 5 bases and J gave up 6 bases; unmatched junction bases: 6. Looked up from germline, CDR1 is LNHDA and CDR2 is SQIVND (reference sequence). The CDR3 DNA is TGTGCCAGTAGTTTGGACAGGGGGCATGGCGAGCAGTACTTC. It translates to CASSLDRGHGEQYF.

This clonotype was detected only a few times. The chain employs TRBV19 and TRBJ1-2; D gene uncertain. There are 13 residues in the CDR3. CDR1 is LNHDA, CDR2 SQIVND, per germline (reference sequence). V lost 7 bases and J lost 4, with 13 bases in between. CDR3 sequence (DNA): TGTGCCAGTAATCCCCACGGGTCCTATGGCTACACCTTC. As protein: CASNPHGSYGYTF.

There are a few counts of this clonotype. V is TRBV20-1 and J is TRBJ2-3; 7 positions match TRBD2. J gave up 3 bases and V 5 bases, and 11 bases lay outside the gene matches. Germline CDR1 reads DFQATT; CDR2 reads SNEGSKA (reference sequence). CDR3 length: 15 residues. Here the CDR3 DNA reads TGCAGTGCTTCCTCTAGCGGCTACCAGACAGATACGCAGTATTTT. It is translated as CSASSSGYQTDTQYF.

In this sample, this clonotype turned up many times. The chain couples TRBV24-1 to TRBJ2-1; TRBD2 matches 11 bases. J gave up 4 bases and V 4 bases, and 2 bases lay outside the gene matches. CDR1 and CDR2 (germline): KGHDR, SFDVKD. The CDR3 runs to 15 residues. The CDR3 DNA reads TGTGCCACCAGTGAACGACTAGCGGGGTACAATGAGCAGTTCTTC. Its protein product is CATSERLAGYNEQFF.

In this sample, this clonotype turned up many times. The chain employs TRBV2 and TRBJ2-6, with a weak D call TRBD2 (7 bases). V was clipped by 0 bases and J by 1 base, with 16 bases between them. The CDR3 sequence is 19 residues long. CDR1 is SNHLY and CDR2 is FYNNEI in the germline V gene. CDR3 nucleotide sequence: TGTGCCAGCAGTGAAGCGCGAGGGGGGGCTGGTTCTGGGGCCAACGTCCTGACTTTC. It encodes CASSEARGGAGSGANVLTF.

About this clonotype itself: A much bigger clone sits one base away, suggesting this may be a read error. The rearrangement links TRBV11-2 to TRBJ2-2, with D uncertain. CDR3 length: 12 residues. Germline CDR1 SGHAT, CDR2 FQNNGV. V dropped 6 bases and J dropped 1 base, with 3 bases sitting between them. Written as DNA, the CDR3 is TGTGCCAGCAGGGTGAACACCGGGGAGCTGTTTTTT. Its translation: CASRVNTGELFF. Based on the CDR3 plus reference TRBV11-2 and TRBJ2-2, the full variable domain is EAGVAQSPRYKIIEKRQSVAFWCNPISGHATLYWYQQILGQGPKLLIQFQNNGVVDDSQLPKDRFSAERLKGVDSTLKIQPAKLEDSAVYLCASRVNTGELFFGEGSRLTVL.

This clonotype showed up many times. The chain has TRBV20-1 and TRBJ1-1; D gene unclear. The V and J ends lost 5 bases and 0 bases respectively, with 13 bases between them. CDR3 length: 14 amino acids. CDR1 is DFQATT, CDR2 SNEGSKA, per germline (reference sequence). CDR3 amino acids: CSAPPRGLNTEAFF. CDR3 bases: TGCAGTGCTCCCCCCCGTGGCCTGAACACTGAAGCTTTCTTT.

A few counts support this clonotype. This chain links TRBV2 with TRBJ2-6; the match to TRBD1 covers 10 bases. Germline V gene data show CDR1 as SNHLY and CDR2 as FYNNEI. The ends lost 5 bases at V and 1 base at J; junction bases unmatched: 2. CDR3 length equals 16 residues. CDR3 bases: TGTGCCAGCAGTCGACAGGGGGCGTCTGGGGCCAACGTCCTGACTTTC. It yields the protein CASSRQGASGANVLTF.

The chain recombines TRBV9 with TRBJ2-1, with D tentatively TRBD1 (5 bases). Germline CDR1 SGDLS, CDR2 YYNGEE. The CDR3 totals 15 residues. V was pared by 1 base and J by 0 bases, with 8 bases between. This CDR3 is CASSVRGHSYNEQFF. The CDR3 DNA reads TGTGCCAGCAGCGTAAGGGGCCACTCCTACAATGAGCAGTTCTTC.

This clonotype has a count of ten or more. The CDR3 reads CASSLARTMWPNEQFF. The CDR3 DNA reads TGTGCCAGCAGCTTAGCGCGAACGATGTGGCCCAATGAGCAGTTCTTC. This chain connects TRBV11-1 to TRBJ2-1; D is ambiguous. Trimming took off 0 bases at V and 6 bases at J, with 15 bases between the two ends. This CDR3 region has 16 residues. The germline V gene encodes CDR1 SGHAT and CDR2 FQDESV (reference sequence).

The chain joins TRBV20-1 to TRBJ2-7; 7 positions agree with TRBD1. After removal of 8 bases from V and 1 base from J, the junction contained 5 bases not matched to a gene. The length of the CDR3 is 12 residues. Germline V lookup: CDR1 DFQATT, CDR2 SNEGSKA (reference sequence). The CDR3 coding sequence is TGCAGTTTGACAGGGCCATCCTACGAGCAGTACTTC. It is translated as CSLTGPSYEQYF.

Note on this clonotype: A much larger clone lies a single base off, so this may be a read error. V is TRBV18 and J is TRBJ1-2; no firm D call. The length of the CDR3 is 13 residues. Germline CDR1 KGHSH, CDR2 LQKENI. This chain's CDR3 is CAGSPKEDYGYTF. The DNA for the CDR3 is TGTGCCGGCTCACCCAAGGAGGACTATGGCTACACCTTC. Combining the CDR3 with reference TRBV18 and TRBJ1-2 gives the whole variable domain NAGVMQNPRHLVRRRGQEARLRCSPMKGHSHVYWYRQLPEEGLKFMVYLQKENIIDESGMPKERFSAEFPKEGPSILRIQQVVRGDSAAYFCAGSPKEDYGYTFGSGTRLTVV.